This is a list of T cell receptor beta chains from one sample in a study of vaccination effects on CD4 cells after COVID-19. These receptors' targets are unknown. Measured with immunoSEQ multiplex PCR; TCRdb has only the in-frame clones, and not every one. This sample has about 54,000 clones, with around 75% found just once. The sequencing here drew on CD4+ T cells from PBMCs cultured with HCoV-229E spike peptides, taken before COVID-19 vaccination. These receptors were taken from a human donor who received a COVID-19 vaccine. Each CDR3 is given with its conserved first and last residue. A D gene is named only where the DNA matches it firmly. The listing skips clone size in some rows; elsewhere it reads once, few, many or a size class.

j_call	v_call	clone_size	d_call	cdr3_aa	cdr3_nt
TRBJ2-5	TRBV7-3	NA	NA	CASSPDRRGTQYF	TGTGCCAGCAGCCCCGACAGGCGGGGGACCCAGTACTTC
TRBJ2-1	TRBV5-1	NA	NA	CASRMPYLDEQFF	TGCGCCAGCAGGATGCCCTATTTGGATGAGCAGTTCTTC
TRBJ2-2	TRBV6-6	NA	TRBD1	CASRKTGTANTGELFF	TGTGCCAGCAGAAAAACCGGGACAGCGAACACCGGGGAGCTGTTTTTT
TRBJ2-1	TRBV11-3	NA	NA	CASSLDWTGYNEQFF	TGTGCCAGCAGCTTAGATTGGACCGGTTACAATGAGCAGTTCTTC
TRBJ2-1	TRBV5-4	NA	NA	CASSAARTLLSNEQFF	TGTGCCAGCAGCGCCGCTCGGACACTATTATCCAATGAGCAGTTCTTC
TRBJ1-5	TRBV28	NA	NA	CASSGNRGTQPQHF	TGTGCCAGCAGTGGAAATCGGGGGACTCAGCCCCAGCATTTT
TRBJ2-5	TRBV9	NA	NA	CASGPAQKETQYF	TGTGCCAGCGGTCCTGCACAGAAAGAGACCCAGTACTTC
TRBJ2-5	TRBV10-2	NA	TRBD1	CASSGPGQLFSETQYF	TGCGCCAGCAGTGGGCCGGGACAGCTTTTCTCTGAGACCCAGTACTTC
TRBJ1-2	TRBV18	NA	NA	CASSPTLGGSNYGYTF	TGTGCCAGCTCACCAACCCTGGGAGGTTCTAACTATGGCTACACCTTC
TRBJ2-2	TRBV28	once	TRBD1	CASSPHGQGNTGELFF	TGTGCCAGCAGCCCCCACGGACAGGGGAACACCGGGGAGCTGTTTTTT
TRBJ2-5	TRBV6-6	NA	TRBD1	CATNPPDRGKTQYF	TGTGCCACCAACCCCCCGGACAGGGGAAAGACCCAGTACTTC
TRBJ1-1	TRBV5-1	few	NA	CASSLEQQAFF	TGCGCCAGCAGCTTGGAACAGCAAGCTTTCTTT
TRBJ2-3	TRBV24-1	NA	NA	CATSDSVPDTQYF	TGTGCCACCAGCGACTCCGTACCGGATACGCAGTATTTT
TRBJ2-1	TRBV18	NA	NA	CASSPTRGWEQFF	TGTGCCAGCTCACCAACCAGGGGCTGGGAGCAGTTCTTC
TRBJ1-4	TRBV5-6	NA	NA	CASSSFLRATNEKLFF	TGTGCCAGCAGCTCTTTCTTGAGGGCAACTAATGAAAAACTGTTTTTT
TRBJ2-1	TRBV12-3/TRBV12-4	few	NA	CASSLGRLWEQFF	TGTGCCAGCAGTTTAGGCAGGTTGTGGGAGCAGTTCTTC
TRBJ2-5	TRBV6-2/TRBV6-3	NA	NA	CASSQVFQETQYF	TGTGCCAGCAGCCAGGTATTCCAAGAGACCCAGTACTTC
TRBJ1-5	TRBV18	few	NA	CASSPRGSQPQHF	TGTGCCAGCTCACCACGGGGTTCTCAGCCCCAGCATTTT
TRBJ1-6	TRBV7-2	NA	TRBD1	CASSFRDRDSPLHF	TGTGCCAGCAGCTTTCGGGACAGGGATTCACCCCTCCACTTT
TRBJ2-5	TRBV6-1	once	NA	CASSETRGPGGETQYF	TGTGCCAGCAGTGAGACCCGGGGCCCCGGAGGCGAGACCCAGTACTTC
TRBJ1-2	TRBV5-6	NA	TRBD1	CASSLVRTGGIYGYTF	TGTGCCAGCAGCTTGGTCCGGACAGGGGGTATCTATGGCTACACCTTC
TRBJ1-4	TRBV6-6	NA	NA	CASRVDEKLFF	TGTGCCAGCAGAGTTGATGAAAAACTGTTTTTT
TRBJ2-5	TRBV7-2	NA	NA	CASSVPYKETQYF	TGTGCCAGCAGCGTACCTTATAAAGAGACCCAGTACTTC
TRBJ1-2	TRBV7-2	once	NA	CASSSSSGEGYGYTF	TGTGCCAGCAGTTCCTCCTCCGGGGAAGGCTATGGCTACACCTTC
TRBJ1-1	TRBV3-1/TRBV3-2	NA	NA	CASSQGGGFSTEAFF	TGTGCCAGCAGCCAAGGGGGGGGTTTCAGCACTGAAGCTTTCTTT
TRBJ2-3	TRBV20-1	NA	NA	CSARGGGTQYF	TGCAGTGCTAGAGGGGGCGGTACGCAGTATTTT
TRBJ1-3	TRBV3-1/TRBV3-2	NA	NA	CASSQVSQRVGNTIYF	TGTGCCAGCAGCCAAGTTTCGCAAAGGGTTGGAAACACCATATATTTT
TRBJ1-2	TRBV5-1	NA	NA	CASSLGTNYGYTF	TGCGCCAGCAGCTTGGGAACTAACTATGGCTACACCTTC
TRBJ2-2	TRBV6-5	NA	NA	CASSYSRQRSTGELFF	TGTGCCAGCAGTTACTCGAGACAGAGAAGTACCGGGGAGCTGTTTTTT
TRBJ1-4	TRBV5-8	NA	NA	CASSPRIEKLFF	TGTGCCAGCAGCCCACGGATTGAAAAACTGTTTTTT
TRBJ2-3	TRBV9	NA	NA	CASSGRGQTTDTQYF	TGTGCCAGCAGCGGGCGGGGGCAAACCACAGATACGCAGTATTTT
TRBJ2-5	TRBV7-3	NA	TRBD2	CASSLTSGGTETQYF	TGTGCCAGCAGCTTGACTAGCGGGGGCACTGAGACCCAGTACTTC
TRBJ2-4	TRBV3-1/TRBV3-2	once	NA	CASSQEGGNIQYF	TGTGCCAGCAGCCAAGAAGGAGGAAACATTCAGTACTTC
TRBJ2-2	TRBV7-3	few	NA	CASSSMRNTGELFF	TGTGCCAGCAGCTCGATGAGGAACACCGGGGAGCTGTTTTTT
TRBJ2-1	TRBV19	NA	NA	CASSNGGPEDEQFF	TGTGCCAGTAGTAATGGGGGTCCGGAGGATGAGCAGTTCTTC
TRBJ2-3	TRBV6-5	NA	NA	CATEGTRTDTQYF	TGTGCCACCGAGGGGACCCGCACAGATACGCAGTATTTT
TRBJ2-1	TRBV6-2/TRBV6-3	NA	NA	CASSYPRMGDEQFF	TGTGCCAGCAGTTACCCACGGATGGGGGATGAGCAGTTCTTC
TRBJ1-1	TRBV20-1	NA	NA	CSASYRGTEAFF	TGCAGTGCTAGTTACCGAGGAACTGAAGCTTTCTTT
TRBJ1-1	TRBV19	NA	NA	CASSLRTAGTEAFF	TGTGCCAGTAGTTTACGGACAGCGGGGACTGAAGCTTTCTTT
TRBJ2-2	TRBV18	NA	TRBD1	CASSRNRDRGRVTAGELFF	TGTGCCAGCTCGCGGAACCGGGACAGGGGACGCGTTACCGCCGGGGAGCTGTTTTTT
TRBJ2-1	TRBV5-8	NA	NA	CASPRAPDSSYNEQFF	TGTGCCAGCCCTAGGGCCCCCGACAGCTCCTACAATGAGCAGTTCTTC
TRBJ1-1	TRBV7-2	NA	NA	CASSVAGIMNTEAFF	TGTGCCAGCAGCGTAGCAGGGATCATGAACACTGAAGCTTTCTTT
TRBJ2-6	TRBV7-3	NA	NA	CASSFGGLNSGANVLTF	TGTGCCAGCAGCTTCGGTGGGCTTAACTCTGGGGCCAACGTCCTGACTTTC
TRBJ1-4	TRBV5-1	few	NA	CASSLQAGEGEKLFF	TGCGCCAGCAGCTTGCAGGCAGGGGAAGGAGAAAAACTGTTTTTT
TRBJ2-3	TRBV5-4	NA	NA	CASSPEMGADTQYF	TGTGCCAGCAGCCCCGAGATGGGGGCAGATACGCAGTATTTT
TRBJ2-1	TRBV3-1/TRBV3-2	few	TRBD1	CASRRQGNEQFF	TGTGCCAGCAGACGACAGGGCAATGAGCAGTTCTTC
TRBJ2-2	TRBV11-3	few	NA	CASSLVGMGYGELFF	TGTGCCAGCAGCTTAGTAGGGATGGGATACGGGGAGCTGTTTTTT
TRBJ2-3	TRBV3-1/TRBV3-2	NA	TRBD2	CASRPTSGGAQDTQYF	TGTGCCAGCAGGCCTACTAGCGGGGGGGCCCAAGATACGCAGTATTTT
TRBJ2-3	TRBV12-5	NA	TRBD1	CASGLVTGGRDTQYF	TGTGCTAGTGGTTTGGTAACAGGGGGCAGAGATACGCAGTATTTT
TRBJ1-2	TRBV30	few	TRBD1	CAWSVGDRAPNDYGYTF	TGTGCCTGGAGTGTGGGGGACAGGGCCCCCAACGACTATGGCTACACCTTC
TRBJ1-2	TRBV19	NA	NA	CASSIALGDMNTF	TGTGCCAGTAGTATAGCTTTGGGGGATATGAACACCTTC